The clone carrying this TCR beta chain was picked up a small number of times. Germline-derived CDR1 and CDR2 are MNHEY and SVGEGT. The CDR3 has 16 residues. The V gene end was trimmed by 5 bases and the J gene end by 5 bases; junction bases not matched to a gene: 14. CDR3 regions were amplified by Arm-PCR using iRepertoire HTBI primers to build TCR beta libraries. TCRdb reprocessed the multiplex PCR reads via MiXCR and lists one record per CDR3 protein. The sample yields 350,000 to 450,000 distinct CDR3 sequences, approximately 15% seen once. The sample is drawn from a study of regulatory T cells in long-lasting Graves disease. Time point described: newly diagnosed GD, antithyroid drugs for less than 3 months. TCR sequences were obtained from RNA taken from PBMCs. Each of the patients was recruited from an endocrinology department situated in Xi'an, China. The sample was also reused in another study, on T cells in Graves' hyperthyroidism and ophthalmopathy.

This TCR was sampled from a woman between 40 and 55 years old with Graves disease. The rearrangement links TRBV6-2 or TRBV6-3 to TRBJ2-7, with 8 nucleotides matching TRBD2. This specimen was peripheral blood mononuclear cells (PBMCs), taken at new diagnosis, from a patient treated with antithyroid drugs. The CDR3 coding sequence is TGTGCCAGCAGTCCCTCACTAGCGGCTCTAGGCAACGAGCAGTACTTC. Translating gives CASSPSLAALGNEQYF.